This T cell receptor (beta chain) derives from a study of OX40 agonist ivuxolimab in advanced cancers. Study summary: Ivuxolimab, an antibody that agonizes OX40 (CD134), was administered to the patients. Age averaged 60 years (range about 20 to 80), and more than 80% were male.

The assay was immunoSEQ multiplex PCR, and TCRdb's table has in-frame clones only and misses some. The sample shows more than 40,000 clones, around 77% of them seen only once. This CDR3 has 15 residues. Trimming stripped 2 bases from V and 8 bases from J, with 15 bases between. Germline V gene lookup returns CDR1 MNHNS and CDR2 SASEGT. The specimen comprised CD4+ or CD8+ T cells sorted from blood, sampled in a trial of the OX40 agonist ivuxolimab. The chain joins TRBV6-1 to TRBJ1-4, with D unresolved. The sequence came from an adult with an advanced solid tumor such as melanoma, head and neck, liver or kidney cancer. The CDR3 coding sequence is TGTGCCAGCAGTGAACCCGGGAAAGGGTGGGAAAAACTGTTTTTT. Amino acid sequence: CASSEPGKGWEKLFF.